This TCR beta chain was observed in a study of T cells in Graves' hyperthyroidism and ophthalmopathy. As for the study in general: At the time of initial diagnosis and before any treatment, peripheral blood was collected. Notes on the study in general: A model of 13 V-J features distinguished ophthalmopathy from stable hyperthyroidism.

This clonotype was observed many times. The target antigen is unknown. Trimming removed 5 bases from V and 1 base from J; junction bases left unmatched: 1. The CDR3 loop spans 15 amino acids. CDR1 MNHEY and CDR2 SVGEGT come from the germline V gene. RNA transcripts were the template for amplifying TCR beta CDR3 regions. A first-round RT-PCR of the TCR CDR3 used the HTBI primer set. From the multiplex PCR reads, TCRdb called clonotypes with MiXCR, one entry per CDR3 protein. The repertoire holds about 59,000 distinct CDR3 sequences, approximately 50% seen once, with 3% to 4% in the top ten. This receptor was identified in a woman aged 55-69 years with Graves' ophthalmopathy. V usage is TRBV6-2 or TRBV6-3 and J usage is TRBJ2-2; 10 bases map to TRBD2. The sequencing input was blood. The CDR3 DNA reads as TGTGCCAGCAGTCCTAGCGGGGGGAACACCGGGGAGCTGTTTTTT. Its translation is CASSPSGGNTGELFF.